Below, 31 T cell receptor beta chains from the same sample are listed, as sequenced in a study of regulatory T cells in long-lasting Graves disease. Time point meaning: newly diagnosed GD, antithyroid drugs for less than 3 months. The TCR library was prepared using RNA isolated from PBMCs. iRepertoire HTBI primers and Arm-PCR of CDR3 regions built TCR beta libraries. TCRdb re-called the multiplex PCR reads with MiXCR, one entry per CDR3 protein. The data hold 450,000 to 650,000 distinct CDR3 sequences, with roughly 16% observed a single time. These same records also appear under a second study, on T cells in Graves' hyperthyroidism and ophthalmopathy.

Sequencing was performed on peripheral blood mononuclear cells (PBMCs), taken at new diagnosis, from a patient treated with antithyroid drugs. These receptors were taken from a woman aged 40-65 years with Graves disease.

This clonotype was seen a few times. The chain links TRBV28 to TRBJ1-1; TRBD1 matches 8 bases. Germline CDR1 and CDR2: MDHEN and SYDVKM. J was trimmed by 0 bases and V by 6 bases; bases with no gene match: 9. This CDR3 spans 16 amino acids. The CDR3 DNA reads TGTGCCAGCAGCCACGACAGGGGATTTTTGAACACTGAAGCTTTCTTT. Its protein product is CASSHDRGFLNTEAFF.

This clonotype was picked up many times. This chain connects TRBV28 to TRBJ2-7; D unresolved. V was cut by 7 bases and J by 0 bases, with 13 bases left in between. The CDR3 length is 14 residues. Germline V gene data show CDR1 as MDHEN and CDR2 as SYDVKM. CDR3 sequence reads: CASTTQAYSYEQYF. The CDR3, as DNA: TGTGCCAGCACCACCCAGGCCTACTCCTACGAGCAGTACTTC.

This clonotype appeared many times. The rearrangement links TRBV11-2 to TRBJ1-2, with D perhaps TRBD1 (6 bases). V dropped 4 bases and J dropped 6 bases, with 18 bases sitting between them. The CDR3 spans 15 residues. Germline CDR1 SGHAT, CDR2 FQNNGV. CDR3 loop: CASSSLTGYMDGYTF. Here the CDR3 DNA reads TGTGCCAGCAGCTCCCTGACAGGCTATATGGATGGCTACACCTTC.

The rearrangement links TRBV18 to TRBJ2-7; D might be TRBD2 (5 bases). Germline CDR1 KGHSH, CDR2 LQKENI. The CDR3 runs to 15 residues. The V end lost 3 bases, the J end lost 2 bases, and 14 bases lay between the germline ends. This CDR3 reads CASSPAEGRAYEQYF. The DNA of the CDR3 is TGTGCCAGCTCACCGGCCGAGGGCCGCGCCTACGAGCAGTACTTC.

This clonotype was observed at least ten times. J is TRBJ2-3 and V is TRBV7-9; 11 nucleotides align to TRBD2. The CDR3 has 17 residues. Trimming cost V 1 base and J 0 bases; bases outside gene matches: 3. From germline, CDR1 is SEHNR and CDR2 FQNEAQ (reference sequence). CDR3 sequence (DNA): TGTGCCAGCAGCTTAGTAACTAGCGGGGGCAGCACAGATACGCAGTATTTT. Amino acids: CASSLVTSGGSTDTQYF.

This rearrangement joins TRBV6-2 or TRBV6-3 to TRBJ2-3; a possible D gene is TRBD2 (5 bases). V dropped 2 bases and J dropped 6 bases, with 12 bases sitting between them. This CDR3 contains 14 residues. The V gene's germline CDR1 is MNHEY and CDR2 SVGEGT. The CDR3 sequence: CASSYDEGSDTQYF. CDR3 DNA sequence: TGTGCCAGCAGTTACGACGAGGGTTCGGATACGCAGTATTTT.

This clonotype occurred many times. The chain employs TRBV12-3 or TRBV12-4 and TRBJ1-1, with D uncertain. This CDR3 is 14 amino acids long. Trimming pared 5 bases from V and 0 bases from J, leaving 10 bases between. CDR3 loop: CASSLPSLNTEAFF. The CDR3 DNA sequence: TGTGCCAGCAGTCTCCCCAGTCTGAACACTGAAGCTTTCTTT.

This clonotype was seen at least ten times. Its ends do not fully match the called genes, so a read error is possible. The gene calls are TRBV7-9 and TRBJ1-1; weak D call: TRBD1 (6 bases). CDR3 length: 15 residues. Germline loops: CDR1 SEHNR, CDR2 FQNEAQ (reference sequence). The CDR3 here is CASSLGGLLNTEAFF. In nucleotides, the CDR3 is TGTGCCAGCAGTTTAGGGGGACTCTTGAACACTGAAGCTTTCTTT.

The chain uses TRBV30 and TRBJ2-4, with 7 positions matching TRBD1. CDR3 length: 18 residues. In germline, CDR1 is GTSNPN, CDR2 SVGIG (reference sequence). V was pared by 5 bases and J by 0 bases, with 16 bases of the junction left unmatched. CDR3 sequence (DNA): TGTGCCTGGGCCACGGACCGGGACAGTCCTTTAGCCAAAAACATTCAGTACTTC. Residues: CAWATDRDSPLAKNIQYF.

V usage is TRBV7-9 and J usage is TRBJ2-7; no clear D gene. The germline gives CDR1 SEHNR, CDR2 FQNEAQ (reference sequence). This CDR3 has 15 amino acids. V was pared by 5 bases and J by 0 bases, with 14 bases between. Here the CDR3 DNA reads TGTGCCAGCAGCGACGGACCTCGCGCCTCCTACGAGCAGTACTTC. It yields the protein CASSDGPRASYEQYF.

The chain links TRBV6-2 or TRBV6-3 to TRBJ1-3, with unresolved D. Trimming left V 0 bases short and J 3 bases short, with 9 bases between. The CDR3 is 15 residues long. CDR1 is MNHEY, CDR2 SVGEGT, per germline. CDR3 loop: CASSYSSFVGNTIYF. Here the CDR3 DNA reads TGTGCCAGCAGTTACTCGAGTTTTGTTGGAAACACCATATATTTT.

This clonotype was seen at least ten times. The chain carries TRBV6-1 and TRBJ1-1; 7 bases agree with TRBD1. V lost 7 bases, J lost 0 bases, and 2 bases stayed unmatched. This CDR3 spans 13 amino acids. The germline CDR1 and CDR2 sequences are MNHNS and SASEGT. CDR3 amino acids: CASKGTVNTEAFF. Written as DNA, the CDR3 is TGTGCCAGCAAGGGGACAGTGAACACTGAAGCTTTCTTT.

This clonotype was seen only a few times. The V call is TRBV15, the J call TRBJ2-7, with TRBD1 as a possible D gene (6 bases). CDR1 and CDR2 (germline): LNHNV, YYDKDF (reference sequence). CDR3 size: 17 residues. V lost 0 bases and J 3 bases, leaving 18 bases between the germline ends. The CDR3 DNA sequence: TGTGCCACCAGCAGAGATGAGGTACAGGGATATGACTACGAGCAGTACTTC. It codes for CATSRDEVQGYDYEQYF.

This clonotype was observed a handful of times. The rearrangement uses TRBV4-1 and TRBJ2-5; D might be TRBD1 (5 bases). The CDR3 extends over 14 amino acids. Per germline, CDR1 MGHRA and CDR2 YSYEKL. V lost 4 bases, J lost 7 bases, and 16 bases lay in between. The DNA for the CDR3 is TGCGCCAGCAGCCTAAGCGACCGACAGCCGACCCAGTACTTC. Translation gives CASSLSDRQPTQYF.

As to this clonotype: It differs at one base from a far larger clone, so likely a read error. CDR3 DNA sequence: TGTGCCAGCAAAAGCGGGGGTGACTACGAGCAGTTCTTC. This translates into CASKSGGDYEQFF. The chain combines TRBV2 with TRBJ2-1, with 8 bases fitting TRBD2. Germline V gene data show CDR1 as SNHLY and CDR2 as FYNNEI. The trim removed 7 bases at V and 10 bases at J, leaving 9 bases unmatched. The CDR3 loop spans 13 amino acids.

This clonotype was seen repeatedly, ten times or more. The chain joins TRBV11-3 to TRBJ2-5; D unresolved. Germline V CDR1 and CDR2: SGHNT, YENEEA. The CDR3 has 14 amino acids. The V gene lost 1 base and the J gene lost 1 base, with 7 bases spanning the gap. Written as DNA, the CDR3 is TGTGCCAGCAGCTTAGCAGAACGCCAAGAGACCCAGTACTTC. Amino acid sequence: CASSLAERQETQYF.

The genes are TRBV10-3 and TRBJ2-5, with no clear D. V gave up 5 bases and J gave up 5 bases, with 9 bases separating them. CDR1 and CDR2 from the germline V gene are ENHRY and SYGVKD. CDR3 length: 12 amino acids. CDR3 sequence (DNA): TGTGCCATCAGTTCCGGACGGGAGACCCAGTACTTC. Amino acid sequence: CAISSGRETQYF.

This clonotype has a count of ten or more. The rearrangement links TRBV3-1 to TRBJ1-2, with D hard to call. The CDR3 runs to 14 residues. Trimming stripped 4 bases from V and 5 bases from J, with 14 bases between. CDR1 is LGHDT and CDR2 is YNNKEL in the germline V gene (reference sequence). CDR3 in amino acids: CASSPPYTGYGYTF. CDR3 nucleotides: TGTGCCAGCAGCCCGCCCTACACGGGGTATGGCTACACCTTC.

The rearrangement uses TRBV12-3 or TRBV12-4 and TRBJ2-5; D gene uncertain. CDR3 size: 12 residues. Trimming took 3 bases from V and 4 from J, leaving 6 bases between them. This CDR3 reads CASSFSRETQYF. CDR3 coding DNA: TGTGCCAGCAGTTTTTCCAGAGAGACCCAGTACTTC.

This clonotype was observed once. The gene calls are TRBV12-5 and TRBJ1-5, with D maybe TRBD1 (6 bases). The CDR3 is 17 amino acids. The germline V and J ends were trimmed by 3 bases and 0 bases, with 15 bases remaining between them. CDR1 and CDR2 (germline): LGHNT, FRNRAP. This CDR3 reads CASGFILNRDSNQPQHF. The CDR3 nucleotides are TGTGCTAGTGGTTTCATCCTTAACAGGGATAGCAATCAGCCCCAGCATTTT.

This chain joins TRBV9 and TRBJ2-3; no clear D gene. Germline CDR1 is SGDLS and CDR2 is YYNGEE. CDR3 length equals 13 residues. Trimming removed 3 bases from V and 4 bases from J, with 9 bases in between. CDR3 coding DNA: TGTGCCAGCAGCGGCGACGTCCCAGATACGCAGTATTTT. Amino acids: CASSGDVPDTQYF.

This clonotype appeared many times. This chain links TRBV3-1 with TRBJ2-5; the D gene could be TRBD1 or TRBD2 (5 bases each). Between the trimmed V and J ends, which lost 1 base and 5 bases, there was a span of 11 bases. Germline V gene sequence: CDR1 LGHDT, CDR2 YNNKEL (reference sequence). The CDR3 consists of 14 residues. The CDR3 loop is CASSQGGPSETQYF. The CDR3 nucleotides are TGTGCCAGCAGCCAAGGGGGACCGAGCGAGACCCAGTACTTC.

This clonotype was picked up many times. This sequence joins TRBV2 and TRBJ2-1; 9 bases fit TRBD2. Gene TRBJ2-5 matches the end of the DNA better, so the J call may be wrong. Germline V gene lookup returns CDR1 SNHLY and CDR2 FYNNEI. The CDR3 sequence is 19 residues long. This CDR3 reads CASSEAGVGRGGISETQYF. CDR3 nucleotides: TGTGCCAGCAGTGAAGCGGGTGTTGGGCGGGGGGGTATCTCAGAGACCCAGTACTTC.

The rearrangement uses TRBV29-1 and TRBJ1-2; D might be TRBD1 (5 bases). There are 13 residues in the CDR3. Germline values: CDR1 SQVTM, CDR2 ANQGSEA. Between the trimmed V and J ends, which lost 7 bases and 6 bases, there was a span of 18 bases. The CDR3 sequence: CSARFGGGDGYTF. In nucleotides, the CDR3 is TGCAGCGCCAGGTTTGGGGGGGGAGATGGCTACACCTTC.

This clonotype was observed at least ten times. The chain employs TRBV27 and TRBJ2-2, with 7 bases identical to TRBD2. Germline CDR1 and CDR2: MNHEY and SMNVEV (reference sequence). The trim removed 4 bases at V and 0 bases at J, leaving 8 bases unmatched. The CDR3 totals 17 residues. CDR3 sequence reads: CASSSLSTSTNTGELFF. CDR3 sequence (DNA): TGTGCCAGCAGTTCCCTCTCGACTAGCACGAACACCGGGGAGCTGTTTTTT.

This clonotype was seen a single time. The missing conserved phenylalanine or tryptophan at the end of this CDR3 makes a read error likely. The chain carries TRBV29-1 and TRBJ2-7, with D tentatively TRBD1 or TRBD2 (5 bases each). V shed 1 base and J shed 6 bases, with 10 bases lying between them. CDR1 and CDR2 (germline): SQVTM, ANQGSEA. CDR3 size: 12 residues. The CDR3 is CSVEGGKGEQYS. The CDR3 DNA follows: TGCAGCGTTGAAGGGGGGAAGGGCGAGCAGTACTCC.

This clonotype was seen only a few times. This chain connects TRBV18 to TRBJ2-7; the match to TRBD2 covers 8 bases. The length of the CDR3 is 17 residues. The J segment lost 1 base and the V segment lost 0 bases, leaving 8 bases of the junction unmatched. Germline V gene sequence: CDR1 KGHSH, CDR2 LQKENI. The CDR3 DNA reads TGTGCCAGCTCACCACCGTACGCGGGGGGTCCTTCCTACGAGCAGTACTTC. Translated, it gives CASSPPYAGGPSYEQYF.

This clonotype was counted only a few times. Possible read error: a much larger clone is one base away. The conserved phenylalanine or tryptophan is not found at the CDR3 terminus, so this likely reflects a read error. The rearrangement uses TRBV6-1 and TRBJ1-2; 9 bases agree with TRBD1. This CDR3 spans 17 amino acids. Germline loops: CDR1 MNHNS, CDR2 SASEGT. The V gene end was trimmed by 5 bases and the J gene end by 0 bases; junction bases not matched to a gene: 10. In nucleotides, the CDR3 is TGTGCCAGCAGTACTTACAGGGGGCTTACACCTAACTATGGCTACACCTCC. Amino acids: CASSTYRGLTPNYGYTS.

Notes on this clonotype: A single base separates this from a much larger clone, so it may be a read error. This chain joins TRBV28 and TRBJ1-2; D unclear. CDR1 MDHEN and CDR2 SYDVKM come from the germline V gene. The CDR3 covers 12 residues. The ends were cut back, 8 bases at V and 5 bases at J, with 12 bases in the middle. In nucleotides, the CDR3 is TGTGCCAGCGGTTATCAGGCATATGGCTACACCTTC. Translating gives CASGYQAYGYTF.

This clonotype came up a few times. J is TRBJ1-3 and V is TRBV5-1; D ambiguous. CDR1 and CDR2 (germline): SGHRS, YFSETQ. V lost 0 bases, J lost 0 bases, and 10 bases lay in between. CDR3 length: 16 residues. The CDR3: CASSLGELISGNTIYF. CDR3 coding DNA: TGCGCCAGCAGCTTGGGGGAGTTAATCTCTGGAAACACCATATATTTT.

This clonotype occurred many times. V usage is TRBV11-2 and J usage is TRBJ2-2; TRBD2 matches at 9 bases. The ends lost 2 bases at V and 2 bases at J; junction bases unmatched: 6. Germline CDR1 reads SGHAT; CDR2 reads FQNNGV. This CDR3 is 17 amino acids long. The CDR3 DNA reads as TGTGCCAGCAGCTTAAGCCCTAGCGGGGCTAACACCGGGGAGCTGTTTTTT. It specifies CASSLSPSGANTGELFF.